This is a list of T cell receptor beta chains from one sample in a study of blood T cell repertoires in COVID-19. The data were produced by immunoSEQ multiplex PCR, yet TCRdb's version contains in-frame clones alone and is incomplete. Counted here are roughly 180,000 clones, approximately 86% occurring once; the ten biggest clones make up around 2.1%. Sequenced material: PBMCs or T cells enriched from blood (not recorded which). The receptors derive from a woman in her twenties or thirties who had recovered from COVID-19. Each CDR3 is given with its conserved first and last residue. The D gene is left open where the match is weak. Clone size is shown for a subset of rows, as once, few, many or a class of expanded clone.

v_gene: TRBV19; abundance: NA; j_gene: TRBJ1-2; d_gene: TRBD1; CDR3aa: CASSILGTGQTIYGYTF; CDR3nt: TGTGCCAGTAGTATTTTGGGGACAGGGCAAACCATCTATGGCTACACCTTC
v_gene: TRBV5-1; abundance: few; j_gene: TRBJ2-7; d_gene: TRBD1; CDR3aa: CASSSRDRGSYEQYF; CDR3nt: TGCGCCAGCAGCTCCCGGGACAGGGGTTCCTACGAGCAGTACTTC
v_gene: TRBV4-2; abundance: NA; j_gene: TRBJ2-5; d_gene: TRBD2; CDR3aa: CASSQESSGGGETQYF; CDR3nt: TGTGCCAGCAGCCAAGAGTCCAGCGGGGGAGGTGAGACCCAGTACTTC
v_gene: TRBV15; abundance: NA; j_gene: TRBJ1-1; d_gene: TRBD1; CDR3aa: CATSRDLGQGVEAFF; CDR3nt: TGTGCCACCAGCAGAGATTTGGGACAGGGGGTGGAAGCTTTCTTT
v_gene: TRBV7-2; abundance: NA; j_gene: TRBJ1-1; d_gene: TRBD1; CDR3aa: CASSTTGGMGNTEAFF; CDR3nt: TGTGCCAGCAGCACAACAGGGGGCATGGGGAACACTGAAGCTTTCTTT
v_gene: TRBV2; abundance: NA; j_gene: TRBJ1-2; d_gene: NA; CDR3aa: CASRTPGGGYTF; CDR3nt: TGTGCCAGCAGGACTCCCGGAGGTGGCTACACCTTC
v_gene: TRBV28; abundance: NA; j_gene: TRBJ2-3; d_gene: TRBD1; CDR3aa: CASSTTGSDTQYF; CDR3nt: TGTGCCAGCAGTACGACAGGGTCAGATACGCAGTATTTT
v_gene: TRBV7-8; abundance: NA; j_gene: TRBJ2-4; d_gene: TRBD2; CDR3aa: CASRLTGGLAFDIQYF; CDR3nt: TGTGCCAGCAGACTTACCGGGGGACTAGCTTTCGACATTCAGTACTTC
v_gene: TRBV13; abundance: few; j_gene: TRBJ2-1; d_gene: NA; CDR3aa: CASSLDTIRGGANEQFF; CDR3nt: TGTGCCAGCAGCTTAGACACGATTCGGGGAGGAGCCAATGAGCAGTTCTTC
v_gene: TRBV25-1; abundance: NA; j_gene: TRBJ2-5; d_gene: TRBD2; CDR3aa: CASSEVFSGGLSQETQYF; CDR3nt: TGTGCCAGCAGTGAGGTTTTTAGCGGGGGGCTATCCCAAGAGACCCAGTACTTC
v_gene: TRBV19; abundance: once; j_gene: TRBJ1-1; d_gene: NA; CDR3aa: CASSWQWNTEAFF; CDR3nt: TGTGCCAGTAGTTGGCAGTGGAACACTGAAGCTTTCTTT
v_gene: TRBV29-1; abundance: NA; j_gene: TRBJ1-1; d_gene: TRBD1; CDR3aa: CSAGQAGVTEAFF; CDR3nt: TGCAGCGCCGGACAGGCAGGCGTGACTGAAGCTTTCTTT
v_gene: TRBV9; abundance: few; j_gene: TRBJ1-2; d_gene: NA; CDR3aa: CASSHRVTGLGYTF; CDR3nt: TGTGCCAGCAGCCATAGGGTTACAGGATTAGGCTACACCTTC
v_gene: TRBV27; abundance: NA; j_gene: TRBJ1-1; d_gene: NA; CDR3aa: CASRQTGMNTEAFF; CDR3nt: TGTGCCAGCAGACAGACGGGGATGAACACTGAAGCTTTCTTT
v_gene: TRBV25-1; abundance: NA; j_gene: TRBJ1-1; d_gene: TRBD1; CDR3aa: CASSEFGRGGVGTEAFF; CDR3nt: TGTGCCAGCAGTGAATTCGGGCGAGGGGGCGTGGGCACTGAAGCTTTCTTT
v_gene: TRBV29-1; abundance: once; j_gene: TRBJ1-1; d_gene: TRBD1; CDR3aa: CSGSTGGNTEAFF; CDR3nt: TGCAGCGGTTCGACAGGGGGGAACACTGAAGCTTTCTTT
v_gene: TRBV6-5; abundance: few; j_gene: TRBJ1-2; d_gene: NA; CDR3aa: CASSYSRTELNYGYTF; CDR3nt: TGTGCCAGCAGTTACTCGAGGACAGAGCTTAACTATGGCTACACCTTC
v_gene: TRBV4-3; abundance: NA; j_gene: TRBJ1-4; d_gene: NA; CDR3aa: CASSPEHGWEKLFF; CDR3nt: TGCGCCAGCAGCCCGGAGCATGGGTGGGAAAAACTGTTTTTT
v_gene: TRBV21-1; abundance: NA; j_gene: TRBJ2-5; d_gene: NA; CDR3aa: CASTKTRGKETQYF; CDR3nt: TGTGCCAGCACCAAGACTCGCGGGAAAGAGACCCAGTACTTC
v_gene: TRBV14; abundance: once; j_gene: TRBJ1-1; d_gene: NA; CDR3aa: CASSQQGLGTEAFF; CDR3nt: TGTGCCAGCAGCCAACAGGGTCTAGGCACTGAAGCTTTCTTT
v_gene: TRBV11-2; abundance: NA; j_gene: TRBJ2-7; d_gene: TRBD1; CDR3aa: CASSFGQGAVNEQYF; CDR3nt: TGTGCCAGCAGCTTCGGACAGGGGGCGGTAAACGAGCAGTACTTC
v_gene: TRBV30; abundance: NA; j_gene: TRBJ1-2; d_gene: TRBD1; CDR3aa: CARQGAQGYGYTF; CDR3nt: TGTGCCAGACAGGGGGCGCAAGGCTATGGCTACACCTTC
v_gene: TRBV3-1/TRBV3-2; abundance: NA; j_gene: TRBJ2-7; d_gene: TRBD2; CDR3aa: CASSWTSGAAYEQYF; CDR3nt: TGTGCCAGCAGCTGGACTAGCGGGGCGGCCTACGAGCAGTACTTC
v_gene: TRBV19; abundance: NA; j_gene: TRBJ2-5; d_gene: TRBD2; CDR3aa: CASRERERGGGETQYF; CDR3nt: TGTGCCAGTAGGGAGCGGGAGAGGGGCGGTGGAGAGACCCAGTACTTC
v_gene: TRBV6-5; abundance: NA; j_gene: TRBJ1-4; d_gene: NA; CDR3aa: CASSQTGILDEKLFF; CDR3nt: TGTGCCAGCAGCCAAACAGGGATCTTGGATGAAAAACTGTTTTTT
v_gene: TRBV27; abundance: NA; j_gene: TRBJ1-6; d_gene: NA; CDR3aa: CASTQTRASYNSPLHF; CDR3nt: TGTGCCAGCACCCAAACCAGGGCCTCCTATAATTCACCCCTCCACTTT